This T cell receptor (beta chain) was recorded in a study of cytotoxic CD8 clonotypes in ibrutinib-treated CLL. The study, taken as a whole, reports: Baseline levels were approached again at progression, after clonality had risen at ibrutinib response. Clonality (at baseline) was higher than in age-matched healthy donors and tracked circulating CD8+ T-cell counts.

The planned depth of sequencing spanned 1 in 200,000 to 1 in 1 million T cells. The protocol was immunoSEQ multiplex PCR, while the TCRdb copy is restricted to in-frame clones and leaves out a portion. The data contain about 120,000 clones, 58% of them seen just once; the ten biggest clones take up about 40%. Turning to this clone: Its antigen is as yet unknown.

The CDR3 covers 14 residues. CDR1 is SGHNT and CDR2 is YYREEE in the germline V gene (reference sequence). The V end was cut by 0 bases, the J end by 3 bases, with 9 bases between. Sequenced here: PBMCs, sampled after 24 months of ibrutinib treatment. The receptor's source is a human donor with chronic lymphocytic leukemia. The chain combines TRBV5-4 with TRBJ1-2; D is ambiguous. DNA of the CDR3: TGTGCCAGCAGCTTGGCCCCGGGCGACTATGGCTACACCTTC. This sequence encodes CASSLAPGDYGYTF.